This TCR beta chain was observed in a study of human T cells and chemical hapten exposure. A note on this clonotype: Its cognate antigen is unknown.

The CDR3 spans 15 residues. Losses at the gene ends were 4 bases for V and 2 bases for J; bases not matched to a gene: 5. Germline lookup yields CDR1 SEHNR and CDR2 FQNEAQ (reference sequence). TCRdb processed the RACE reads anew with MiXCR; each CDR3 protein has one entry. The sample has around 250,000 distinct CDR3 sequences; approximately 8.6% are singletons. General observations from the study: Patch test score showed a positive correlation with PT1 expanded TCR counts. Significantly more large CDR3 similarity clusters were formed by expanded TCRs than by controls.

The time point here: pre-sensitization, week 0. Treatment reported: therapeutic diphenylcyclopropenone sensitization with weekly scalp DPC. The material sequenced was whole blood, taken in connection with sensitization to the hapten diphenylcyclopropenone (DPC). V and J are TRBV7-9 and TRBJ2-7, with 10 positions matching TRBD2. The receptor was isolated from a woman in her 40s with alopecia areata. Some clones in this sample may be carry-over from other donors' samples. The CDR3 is CASSSGLAAPYEQYF. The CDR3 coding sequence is TGTGCCAGCAGCTCCGGACTAGCGGCCCCCTACGAGCAGTACTTC.